Presented here are 3 T cell receptor beta chains from one specimen sequenced in a study of T cells expressing NK-cell markers. Reprocessing the 5' RACE reads, TCRdb reports a single entry for every CDR3 protein and omits DNA. Its table lists approximately 440,000 distinct CDR3 sequences. Sequencing was carried out using blood T cells: a sorted CD56 or NKG2C T cell subset, CD4+ or CD8+ T cells, or bulk PBMC T cells (not recorded which). The receptors derive from a woman in her 50s in good health.

The V gene is TRBV19, the J gene TRBJ2-1; TCRdb calls TRBD2, which cannot be checked without DNA. CDR3 length equals 14 residues. CDR1 and CDR2 (germline): LNHDA, SQIVND (reference sequence). CDR3 in amino acids: CASTPAGGLNEQFF.

J is TRBJ1-5 and V is TRBV5-8; TCRdb designates TRBD1, a call that cannot be tested without DNA. The CDR3 runs to 15 residues. Germline-derived CDR1 and CDR2 are SGHTS and YDEGEE. CDR3 protein: CASSLLGQTFSPQHF.

J is TRBJ2-1 and V is TRBV5-5; TCRdb outputs TRBD1, but without DNA this stays unchecked. CDR1 SGHKS and CDR2 YYEKEE come from the germline V gene (reference sequence). CDR3 size: 15 residues. CDR3: CASSWGTGEYNEQFF.